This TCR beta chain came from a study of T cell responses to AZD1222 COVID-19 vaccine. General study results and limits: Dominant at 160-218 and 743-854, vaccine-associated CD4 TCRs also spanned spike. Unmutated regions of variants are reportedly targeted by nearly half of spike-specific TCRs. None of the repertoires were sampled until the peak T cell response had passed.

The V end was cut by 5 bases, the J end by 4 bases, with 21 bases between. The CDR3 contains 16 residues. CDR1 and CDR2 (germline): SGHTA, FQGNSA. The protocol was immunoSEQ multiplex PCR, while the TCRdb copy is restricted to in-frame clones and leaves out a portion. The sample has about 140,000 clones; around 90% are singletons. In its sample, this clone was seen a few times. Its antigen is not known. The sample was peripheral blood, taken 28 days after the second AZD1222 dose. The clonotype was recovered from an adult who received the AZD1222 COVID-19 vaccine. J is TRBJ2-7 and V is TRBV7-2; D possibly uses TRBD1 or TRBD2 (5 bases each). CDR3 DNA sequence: TGTGCCAGCAGCCCGAGCCAGACAGAGGGTAAATACGAGCAGTACTTC. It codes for CASSPSQTEGKYEQYF.